This T cell receptor beta chain was retrieved from a study of T-cell reconstitution after alpha-beta-depleted transplantation in children. The library targeted TCRbeta and was prepared with unique molecular identifiers. TCRdb redid the calling of the PCR reads with MiXCR, one entry per CDR3 protein. The sample yields 80,000 to 95,000 distinct CDR3 sequences, more than 7% seen once. V dropped 4 bases and J dropped 1 base, with 17 bases sitting between them. This CDR3 is 17 amino acids long. CDR1 and CDR2 (germline): SGHDN, FVKESK. The sequence derives from a human donor who donated a stem cell graft to a child with congenital amegakaryocytic thrombocytopenia. The sample here was PBMCs from the stem cell graft donor, taken from the stem cell graft. The chain uses TRBV14 and TRBJ2-1, with D possibly TRBD1 on 6 matching bases. Here the CDR3 reads CASSPGPGTRSYNEQFF. The CDR3 nucleotides read TGTGCCAGCAGCCCTGGCCCCGGGACACGATCCTACAATGAGCAGTTCTTC.